The TCR beta chain described here comes from a study of CDR3 diversity in severe acne. The CDR3 totals 14 residues. Germline V gene lookup returns CDR1 LNHDA and CDR2 SQIVND (reference sequence). Each CDR3 protein is one row after TCRdb ran MiXCR on the PCR reads. The sample gives fewer than 90,000 distinct CDR3 sequences, approximately 49% of which show up once; under 14% is in the top ten. As concerns this clonotype: The junction shows a germline mismatch at one end, possibly a read error.

Sequenced input: blood. The chain is built from TRBV19 and TRBJ2-2; either TRBD1 or TRBD2 may supply D (5 bases each). The source of this sequence is a male donor with severe acne vulgaris. CDR3 amino acids: CASMGRSNTGELLF. Here the CDR3 DNA reads TGTGCCAGTATGGGACGGTCGAACACCGGGGAGCTGCTTTTT.